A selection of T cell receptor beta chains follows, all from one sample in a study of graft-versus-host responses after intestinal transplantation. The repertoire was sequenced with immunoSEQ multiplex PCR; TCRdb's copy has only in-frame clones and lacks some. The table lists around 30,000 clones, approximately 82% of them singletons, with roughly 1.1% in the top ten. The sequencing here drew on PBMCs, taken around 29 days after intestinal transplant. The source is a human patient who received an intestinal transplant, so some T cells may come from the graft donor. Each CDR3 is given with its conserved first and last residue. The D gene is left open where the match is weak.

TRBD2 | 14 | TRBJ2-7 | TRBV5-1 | CASSFGITSGTKYF
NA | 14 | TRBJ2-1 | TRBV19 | CASSIQPALEEQFF
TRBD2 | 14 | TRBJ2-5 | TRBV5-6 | CASSSRTSGETQYF
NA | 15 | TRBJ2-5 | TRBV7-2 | CASSEWGGHQETQYF
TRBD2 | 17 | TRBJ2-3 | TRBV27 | CASSSHPGLALKDTQYF
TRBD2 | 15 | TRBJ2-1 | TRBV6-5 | CASSLLAGGRQEQFF
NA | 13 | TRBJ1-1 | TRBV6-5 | CASSYEEAAEAFF
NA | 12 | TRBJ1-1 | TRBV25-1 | CASNMGNTEAFF
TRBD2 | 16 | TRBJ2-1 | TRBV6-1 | CASSEGVAGGNNEQFF
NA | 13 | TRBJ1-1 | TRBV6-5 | CASRPGAYREAFF
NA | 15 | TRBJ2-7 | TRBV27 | CASRPGAGGPYEQYF
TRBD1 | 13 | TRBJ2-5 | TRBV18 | CASSKDRGETQYF
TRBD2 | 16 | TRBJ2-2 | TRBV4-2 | CASSQAAGVLIGELFF
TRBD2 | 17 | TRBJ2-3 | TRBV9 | CASSVERAGARPDTQYF
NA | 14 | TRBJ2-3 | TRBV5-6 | CASSLVGSTDTQYF
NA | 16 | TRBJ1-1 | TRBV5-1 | CASSLEGSSLNTEAFF
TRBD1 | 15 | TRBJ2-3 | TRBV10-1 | CASFQDRGHTDTQYF
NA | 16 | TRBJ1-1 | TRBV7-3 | CASSLNGRTVDTEAFF
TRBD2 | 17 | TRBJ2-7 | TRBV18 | CASSPLGLAGVVYEQYF
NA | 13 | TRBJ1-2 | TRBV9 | CASSGPSNYGYTF
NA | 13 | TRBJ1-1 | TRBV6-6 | CASSWTANTEAFF
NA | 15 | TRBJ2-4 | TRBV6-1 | CASIGQGLAKNIQYF
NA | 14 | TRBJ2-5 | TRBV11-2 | CASSTEDNSETQYF
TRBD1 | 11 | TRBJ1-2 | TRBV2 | CASSADRAPVF
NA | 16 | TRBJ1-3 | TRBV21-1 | CASRVLLQHARNTIYF
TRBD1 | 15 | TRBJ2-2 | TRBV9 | CASSGPGQGSGELFF
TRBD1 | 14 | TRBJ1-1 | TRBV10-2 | CASSNQGAHTEAFF
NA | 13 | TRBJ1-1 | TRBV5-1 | CASSLGQDFEAFF
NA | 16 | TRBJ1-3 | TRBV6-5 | CASSSRGVFTGNTIYF
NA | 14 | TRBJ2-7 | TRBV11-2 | CASSPLANAYEQYF
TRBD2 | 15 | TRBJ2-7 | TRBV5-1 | CASSLGLAGAYEQYF
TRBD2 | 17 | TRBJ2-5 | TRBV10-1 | CASSESSSGGLQETQYF
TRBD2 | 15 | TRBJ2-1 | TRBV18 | CASSPSGSSYNEQFF
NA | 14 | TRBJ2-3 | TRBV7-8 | CASSLASGPDTQYF
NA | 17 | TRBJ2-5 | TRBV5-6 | CASSSRKNNRSQETQYF
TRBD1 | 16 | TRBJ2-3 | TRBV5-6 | CASSLVGGQGADTQYF
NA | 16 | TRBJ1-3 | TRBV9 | CASSPQGDNSGNTIYF
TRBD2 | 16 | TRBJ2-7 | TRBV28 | CASSLIAGTLLWEQYF
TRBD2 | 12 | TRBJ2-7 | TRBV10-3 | CAVRTSGYEQYF
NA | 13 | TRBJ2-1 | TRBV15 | CATSRGTANEQFF
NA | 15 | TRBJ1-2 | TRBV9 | CASSAHNRDLRGYTF
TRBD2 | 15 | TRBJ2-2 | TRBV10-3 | CAISESGGNTGELFF
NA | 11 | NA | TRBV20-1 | CSAINSYEQYF